A selection of T cell receptor beta chains follows, all from one sample in a study of blood T cell repertoires in COVID-19. Assay: immunoSEQ multiplex PCR; the TCRdb copy retains only in-frame clones and omits some. This sample carries 150,000 or so clones, 65% to 90% of them seen once, and the ten largest clones take 9% to 14%. The sequencing input was peripheral blood. These receptors all come from a woman aged 55-70 years with COVID-19, enrolled during active disease. CDR3s leave out the opening cysteine and the closing phenylalanine or tryptophan.

j_call,cdr3_length,v_call,cdr3_aa
TRBJ1-2,10,TRBV10-3,AISGGPEGYT
TRBJ1-4,12,TRBV3-1/TRBV3-2,ASSQGGGRGKLF
TRBJ1-4,13,TRBV30,AWSVQIGGREKLF
TRBJ2-3,14,TRBV5-1,ASSFQAGGRTDTQY
TRBJ1-1,10,TRBV10-3,AISDRGTEAF
TRBJ1-5,15,TRBV5-1,ASSLYPDRDSNQPQH
TRBJ2-3,16,TRBV4-2,ASSQEVTSGSGGDTQY
TRBJ1-4,13,TRBV5-1,ASSFGQPPLEKLF
TRBJ1-1,12,TRBV16,ASSQRGGGAEAF
TRBJ2-4,13,TRBV28,ASSSLSPGGNIQY
TRBJ2-2,14,TRBV7-6,ASSLEVAGIPGELF
TRBJ1-1,13,TRBV11-3,ASSLDPGKNTEAF
TRBJ1-1,12,TRBV7-3,ASSPRQGGTEAF
TRBJ1-2,12,TRBV5-4,ASSTGTENYGYT
TRBJ1-1,14,TRBV4-1,ASSQEPSHRATEAF
TRBJ1-5,13,TRBV15,ATSRRGRGEQPQH
TRBJ1-2,11,TRBV25-1,ASRDRGFIGYT
TRBJ1-1,14,TRBV7-8,ASRRDSGTGNTEAF
TRBJ1-2,14,TRBV3-1/TRBV3-2,ASSQYDRGLARGYT
TRBJ2-7,10,TRBV11-2,ASSHSGDEQY
TRBJ2-7,11,TRBV6-1,ASSERGSYEQY
TRBJ1-1,14,TRBV10-3,AISESRIKRDTEAF
TRBJ1-1,9,TRBV19,ASSLSTEAF
TRBJ1-2,10,TRBV25-1,ASKVTGGSYT
TRBJ2-3,11,TRBV6-5,ASSYGGTVSQY
TRBJ1-1,11,TRBV15,ATSRDVNTEAF
TRBJ2-7,12,TRBV9,ASSEGQGAHEQY
TRBJ1-6,13,TRBV5-1,ASRSGQMNNSPLH
TRBJ2-3,16,TRBV5-1,ASSLSASGGSFTDTQY
TRBJ1-1,10,TRBV18,ASQNRNTEAF
TRBJ1-1,13,TRBV4-1,ASSQVGAGRTEAF
TRBJ1-5,13,TRBV15,ATSRDSRSNQPQH
TRBJ2-7,11,TRBV18,ASSLTSTYEQY
TRBJ2-4,14,TRBV5-1,ASRAPGDRAKNIQY
TRBJ1-1,12,TRBV7-3,ASSSEQGRTEAF
TRBJ2-2,9,TRBV3-1/TRBV3-2,ASRDSGELF
TRBJ1-3,12,TRBV9,ASSGTLSGNTIY
TRBJ2-3,14,TRBV5-6,ASSRRTAVGTDTQY
TRBJ2-2,16,TRBV7-6,ASSPGTGTVLRAGELF
TRBJ1-1,14,TRBV19,ASSISPPRQGTEAF
TRBJ1-2,14,TRBV13,ASSLGNRQSRYGYT
TRBJ1-2,11,TRBV20-1,SASRGTNYGYT
TRBJ1-2,10,TRBV2,ASSELYYGYT
TRBJ1-5,14,TRBV9,ASSVDEGRGNQPQH
TRBJ1-2,13,TRBV5-1,ASSLANSFNYGYT